This section outlines one T cell receptor beta chain sequence together with its context. The antigen is unknown. This entry comes from a study of cytotoxic CD8 clonotypes in ibrutinib-treated CLL. Overall study: The patient breakdown showed approximately ten relapsed/refractory and some 16 treatment-naive cases, with some 18 IGHV unmutated.

The germline V gene encodes CDR1 MNHEY and CDR2 SVGAGI. V lost 4 bases and J lost 3; bases outside the gene matches: 6. The CDR3 totals 15 residues. The targeted sequencing depth was 1 in 200,000 to 1 in 1 million T cells. The data were produced by immunoSEQ multiplex PCR, yet TCRdb's version contains in-frame clones alone and is incomplete. The profile shows tens of thousands of clones, more than 65% of them singletons. General study results and limits: Rising at ibrutinib response, clonality subsequently fell back toward baseline at progression.

The chain recombines TRBV6-5 with TRBJ1-3; 7 nucleotides line up with TRBD1. This clonotype was obtained from a human donor with chronic lymphocytic leukemia. This specimen consisted of PBMCs, obtained before ibrutinib treatment. The CDR3 DNA sequence: TGTGCCAGCAGTTTAACCGACAGGGTTGGAAACACCATATATTTT. Translated, it gives CASSLTDRVGNTIYF.